This T cell receptor (beta chain) was found in a study of tumor and adjacent non-tumor tissue in lung cancer. Study-level results: Normal lung showed higher cumulative top 100 clone frequency than tumor. Tumor tissue had significantly higher TCR diversity than normal lung.

No cell sorting was done before RNA was extracted from the tissue. This non-tumor lung sample came from over 3 cm beyond the tumor edge. Between August and November 2014, newly diagnosed, chemotherapy-naive lung cancer patients underwent thoracic surgery in China. The CDR3 is 14 amino acids. Germline loops: CDR1 MGHRA, CDR2 YSYEKL. The ends were cut back, 3 bases at V and 15 bases at J, with 21 bases in the middle. Three rounds of nested PCR, following a modified ARM-PCR protocol, produced the TCRbeta library. TCRdb recomputed calls from the multiplex PCR reads with MiXCR, one row per CDR3 protein. The sample holds about 60,000 distinct CDR3 sequences, about 55% seen once. Comment on this clonotype: The antigen remains undetermined. A single base separates this from a much larger clone, so it may be a read error.

Sequenced material: distant non-tumor lung tissue. The chain joins TRBV4-1 to TRBJ2-1; D not certain. This TCR was sampled from a man aged 70-80 years with non-small cell lung cancer. The CDR3: CASSHPGRPGPGFF. CDR3 DNA: TGCGCCAGCAGCCATCCGGGCAGGCCTGGACCAGGGTTCTTC.